This passage covers 18 T cell receptor beta chains from one sample sequenced in a study of identical twins. TCRdb re-called the 5' RACE reads with MiXCR, one entry per CDR3 protein. The repertoire consists of approximately 220,000 distinct CDR3 sequences, with 7.5% occurring once and the leading ten covering approximately 2%. These data were also filed under a second study, of yellow fever vaccine responses in identical twins.

Sequenced: memory (CD45RO+) T cells sorted from blood. The receptors derive from a woman aged 18 to 35 in good health.

The CDR3, as DNA: TGTGCCAGCAGGACCGGGACTAGCGGTTTGGATGAGCAGTTCTTC. Translating gives CASRTGTSGLDEQFF. V gene TRBV12-3 or TRBV12-4 combines with J gene TRBJ2-1; 11 bases are a match to TRBD2. There are 15 residues in the CDR3. Trimming at V came to 6 bases and at J to 8 bases, leaving 9 bases not matched to a gene.

The chain couples TRBV5-6 to TRBJ2-1; no clear D gene. The CDR3 has 11 amino acids. V lost 0 bases and J lost 9, with 4 bases in between. Germline V gene data show CDR1 as SGHDT and CDR2 as YYEEEE. As DNA, the CDR3 is TGTGCCAGCAGCTTGGAGATTGAGCAGTTCTTC. It codes for CASSLEIEQFF.

This clonotype has ten or more counts. V gene TRBV14 combines with J gene TRBJ2-3; D is unresolved. The germline V and J ends were trimmed by 1 base and 0 bases, with 14 bases remaining between them. From germline, CDR1 is SGHDN and CDR2 FVKESK. CDR3 length equals 17 residues. The CDR3: CASSQVVWQGSTDTQYF. The DNA of the CDR3 is TGTGCCAGCAGCCAAGTGGTATGGCAAGGAAGCACAGATACGCAGTATTTT.

In DNA form, the CDR3 reads TGTGCCAGCAGCCAAGGTGGATTCTACTACGAGCAGTACTTC. It specifies CASSQGGFYYEQYF. This rearrangement joins TRBV3-1 to TRBJ2-7; the D is unclear. The germline V and J ends were trimmed by 1 base and 3 bases, with 10 bases remaining between them. Germline CDR1 is LGHDT and CDR2 is YNNKEL (reference sequence). CDR3 length: 14 amino acids.

The V call is TRBV18, the J call TRBJ2-5; 7 bases align to TRBD2. Germline V gives CDR1 KGHSH, CDR2 LQKENI. The CDR3 has 13 residues. V lost 4 bases and J lost 5; bases outside the gene matches: 4. The DNA of the CDR3 is TGTGCCAGCTCACAGGGAGCGGGGGAGACCCAGTACTTC. Its translation is CASSQGAGETQYF.

This clonotype was counted between two and nine times. The J gene is TRBJ2-7, the V gene TRBV6-1, with 8 nucleotides matching TRBD1. Per germline, CDR1 MNHNS and CDR2 SASEGT. The CDR3 contains 14 residues. The trim removed 6 bases at V and 2 bases at J, leaving 6 bases unmatched. CDR3 loop: CASRAGTGPYEQYF. In DNA form, the CDR3 reads TGTGCCAGCAGGGCCGGGACAGGACCCTACGAGCAGTACTTC.

This clonotype was picked up many times. This chain links TRBV29-1 with TRBJ2-5; D not resolved. Trimming removed 4 bases at V and 2 bases at J, with 11 bases between. The CDR3 loop spans 13 amino acids. Germline loops: CDR1 SQVTM, CDR2 ANQGSEA. The CDR3 spells CSVAGLGQETQYF. CDR3 DNA sequence: TGCAGCGTTGCTGGGTTGGGGCAAGAGACCCAGTACTTC.

In this sample, this clonotype turned up a few times. This sequence joins TRBV6-2 or TRBV6-3 and TRBJ2-1; no definite D call. The CDR3 is 12 residues long. V was clipped by 6 bases and J by 11 bases, with 14 bases between them. Germline-derived CDR1 and CDR2 are MNHEY and SVGEGT. This CDR3 is CASSTSHEQQFF. Here the CDR3 DNA reads TGTGCCAGCAGCACAAGCCACGAGCAGCAGTTCTTC.

The chain employs TRBV2 and TRBJ2-1; unclear D gene. Germline values: CDR1 SNHLY, CDR2 FYNNEI. The CDR3 contains 16 residues. Trimming took 5 bases from V and 1 from J, leaving 15 bases between them. The CDR3 is CASSLTVSWSYNEQFF. CDR3 nucleotide sequence: TGTGCCAGCAGTCTGACGGTTTCGTGGTCCTACAATGAGCAGTTCTTC.

This clonotype has at least ten counts. The chain is built from TRBV6-1 and TRBJ1-1, with D possibly being TRBD1 (6 bases). Trimming cost V 6 bases and J 4 bases, with 12 bases left between them. Germline lookup yields CDR1 MNHNS and CDR2 SASEGT. The CDR3 spans 13 residues. The CDR3 here is CASSLATGTEAFF. The DNA for the CDR3 is TGTGCCAGCAGCTTGGCGACAGGCACTGAAGCTTTCTTT.

V is TRBV29-1 and J is TRBJ2-3, with D perhaps TRBD1 or TRBD2 (5 bases each). Trimming pared 5 bases from V and 0 bases from J, leaving 12 bases between. Germline V gene lookup returns CDR1 SQVTM and CDR2 ANQGSEA. The CDR3 loop spans 14 amino acids. The CDR3 DNA sequence: TGCAGCGTTTTGGGGGTGACTAGCACAGATACGCAGTATTTT. It specifies CSVLGVTSTDTQYF.

This clonotype was found a few times. The chain couples TRBV7-2 to TRBJ1-4; no clear D. The CDR3 contains 16 residues. Trimming took 1 base from V and 6 from J, leaving 15 bases between them. CDR1 and CDR2 (germline): SGHTA, FQGNSA. In nucleotides, the CDR3 is TGTGCCAGCAGCTTAGGTGTGGGCCCCGCGGATGAAAAACTGTTTTTT. As protein: CASSLGVGPADEKLFF.

This clonotype was found a few times. The CDR3 DNA reads as TGCAGTGTTCAGGGACTAGCGGGAGGGGTGAACGAGCAGTACTTC. Its translation: CSVQGLAGGVNEQYF. The chain links TRBV20-1 to TRBJ2-7; 16 bases agree with TRBD2. The CDR3 spans 15 residues. Losses at the gene ends were 7 bases for V and 5 bases for J; bases not matched to a gene: 8. Germline V gene sequence: CDR1 DFQATT, CDR2 SNEGSKA (reference sequence).

V gene TRBV28 combines with J gene TRBJ2-3; D perhaps matches TRBD2 (6 bases). V was trimmed by 6 bases and J by 8 bases, leaving 15 bases between them. CDR3 length: 13 residues. Looked up from germline, CDR1 is MDHEN and CDR2 is SYDVKM. CDR3 region: CASSFPGVGTQYF. The CDR3 nucleotides read TGTGCCAGCAGCTTCCCGGGGGTCGGTACGCAGTATTTT. Full variable domain (missing parts from reference TRBV28 and TRBJ2-3): DVKVTQSSRYLVKRTGEKVFLECVQDMDHENMFWYRQDPGLGLRLIYFSYDVKMKEKGDIPEGYSVSREKKERFSLILESASTNQTSMYLCASSFPGVGTQYFGPGTRLTVL.

The chain carries TRBV10-2 and TRBJ2-7, with 11 bases aligning to TRBD2. Germline V gene lookup returns CDR1 WSHSY and CDR2 SAAADI. V lost 2 bases and J lost 4; bases outside the gene matches: 1. The CDR3 has 14 residues. This chain's CDR3 is CASSEGTSGYEQYF. The CDR3, as DNA: TGCGCCAGCAGTGAGGGGACTAGCGGTTACGAGCAGTACTTC.

The J gene is TRBJ2-1, the V gene TRBV20-1; 10 bases are shared with TRBD2. CDR3 length: 14 amino acids. V lost 4 bases to trimming and J lost 9 bases; unmatched junction nucleotides: 9. Germline CDR1 and CDR2: DFQATT and SNEGSKA (reference sequence). The CDR3 reads CSATLASGGGEQFF. CDR3 nucleotide sequence: TGCAGTGCTACGCTCGCTAGCGGGGGAGGTGAGCAGTTCTTC.

This clonotype was counted many times. This chain uses TRBV11-2 with TRBJ2-1; tentatively, D is TRBD1 (6 bases). The ends were cut back, 0 bases at V and 5 bases at J, with 11 bases in the middle. In germline, CDR1 is SGHAT, CDR2 FQNNGV. The CDR3 runs to 15 residues. CDR3 sequence reads: CASSLDLGQNNEQFF. The CDR3 nucleotides are TGTGCCAGCAGCTTAGATTTGGGACAAAACAATGAGCAGTTCTTC. Variable domain in full (rest from reference TRBV11-2 and TRBJ2-1): EAGVAQSPRYKIIEKRQSVAFWCNPISGHATLYWYQQILGQGPKLLIQFQNNGVVDDSQLPKDRFSAERLKGVDSTLKIQPAKLEDSAVYLCASSLDLGQNNEQFFGPGTRLTVL.

This clonotype was counted only a few times. The chain has TRBV20-1 and TRBJ1-2, with D perhaps matching TRBD1 (5 bases). CDR3 length: 13 amino acids. CDR1 is DFQATT, CDR2 SNEGSKA, per germline (reference sequence). Deletions cut 6 bases from V and 8 bases from J, with 19 bases between. CDR3 region: CSANTPGLKGYTF. The DNA of the CDR3 is TGCAGTGCAAACACGCCAGGGTTGAAGGGCTACACCTTC.